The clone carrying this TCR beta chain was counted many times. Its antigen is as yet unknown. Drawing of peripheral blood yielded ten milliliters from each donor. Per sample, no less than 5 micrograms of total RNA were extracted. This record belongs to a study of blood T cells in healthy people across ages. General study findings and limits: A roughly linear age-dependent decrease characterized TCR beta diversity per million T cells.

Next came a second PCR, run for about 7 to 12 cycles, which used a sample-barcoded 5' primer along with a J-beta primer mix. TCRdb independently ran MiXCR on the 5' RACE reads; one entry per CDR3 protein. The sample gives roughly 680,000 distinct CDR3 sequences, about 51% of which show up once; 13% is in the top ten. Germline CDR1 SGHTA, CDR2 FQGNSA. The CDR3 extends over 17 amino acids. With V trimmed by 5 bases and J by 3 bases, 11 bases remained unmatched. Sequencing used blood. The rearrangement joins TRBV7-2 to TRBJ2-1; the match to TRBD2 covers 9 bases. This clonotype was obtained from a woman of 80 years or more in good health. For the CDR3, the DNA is TGTGCCAGCAGCGGCACCCCCCTGACTAGCGGCTACAATGAGCAGTTCTTC. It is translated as CASSGTPLTSGYNEQFF.